Below, 2 T cell receptor beta chains from the same sample are listed, as sequenced in a study of response to subunit inactivated influenza vaccine. From the RT-PCR reads, TCRdb called clonotypes with MiXCR, one entry per CDR3 protein. The data contain about 650,000 distinct CDR3 sequences, about 15% of them singletons. The specimen was PBMCs from blood, collected 12 days after vaccination. Receptors were obtained from a man aged 45-65 years who received an inactivated influenza vaccine.

This clonotype was counted a few times. The chain carries TRBV16 and TRBJ1-2, with no clear D. V was shortened by 0 bases and J by 3 bases, with 8 bases between the two germline ends. Germline lookup yields CDR1 KGHSY and CDR2 FQNENV. The CDR3 covers 14 residues. CDR3 protein: CASSQSRTDYGYTF. In DNA, the CDR3 is TGTGCCAGCAGCCAATCCCGAACAGACTATGGCTACACCTTC.

This clonotype occurred a few times. The J gene is TRBJ1-1, the V gene TRBV7-9, with D maybe TRBD1 (6 bases). Germline lookup yields CDR1 SEHNR and CDR2 FQNEAQ (reference sequence). V was cut by 5 bases and J by 4 bases, with 17 bases left in between. CDR3 length: 15 amino acids. As DNA, the CDR3 is TGTGCCAGCAGCCCTACAGGGTATGGGGGCACTGAAGCTTTCTTT. This encodes CASSPTGYGGTEAFF.